This T cell receptor (beta chain) is from a study of blood T cell repertoires in COVID-19. Background on the study: Collection of acute and convalescent COVID-19 samples took place in the United States, Italy and Spain. Sources were T cells, B-cell-depleted T cells, or PBMCs; the material itself was cDNA or gDNA.

The V gene lost 1 base and the J gene lost 6 bases, with 6 bases spanning the gap. CDR3 length equals 11 residues. Germline-derived CDR1 and CDR2 are DFQATT and SNEGSKA (reference sequence). Those enrolled in Seattle joined during active infection and were followed longitudinally afterward. As processed by the authors: Reference gene primer amplification yielded estimated nucleated cell counts. The method was immunoSEQ multiplex PCR; TCRdb's version includes in-frame clones alone and lacks a portion of them. V, J and clone size were drawn from that table, and D and trimming were deduced from the DNA. The table records about 96,000 clones, around nine tenths of them present only once.

The material sequenced was peripheral blood. The rearrangement joins TRBV20-1 to TRBJ1-2; D gene ambiguous. The receptor's source is a human donor with COVID-19, enrolled during active disease. The donor label of this sample is uncertain. The CDR3: CSARAPDGYTF. CDR3 DNA sequence: TGCAGTGCTAGAGCTCCAGATGGCTACACCTTC.